This entry features one T cell receptor beta chain sequence. What it recognizes is unknown. Each donor was healthy, and each was a bone marrow donor. The sample originates from a study of cytomegalovirus exposure and HLA in healthy donors. Overall study findings and caveats: Accurate HLA-A and HLA-B prediction from TCR beta sequences was reported for most subjects. In a later analysis, across HLA loci, associated TCR counts were highest for DRB1, lowest for HLA-C. Later analysis identified a missense DCLRE1C variant that was linked to TCR beta V- and J-gene trimming.

The CDR3 has 16 residues. Trimming left V 3 bases short and J 6 bases short, with 18 bases between. The germline V gene encodes CDR1 MNHEY and CDR2 SMNVEV (reference sequence). The PCR made use of 60 Vbeta and 13 Jbeta primers. Repertoires were generated with immunoSEQ multiplex PCR, while TCRdb's copy carries only in-frame clones and drops some. The sample yields 220,000 or so clones, about 81% seen once. Sequencing was carried out using PBMCs. The J gene is TRBJ1-5, the V gene TRBV27; weak D call: TRBD1 (5 bases). This TCR was sampled from a woman aged 40 to 50 in good health and CMV-seronegative. CDR3 in amino acids: CASSLQGHGMGQPQHF. CDR3 in DNA: TGTGCCAGCAGTTTGCAGGGCCACGGTATGGGTCAGCCCCAGCATTTT.